One and the same sample provided the 29 T cell receptor beta chains below, sequenced in a study of T cells in Graves' hyperthyroidism and ophthalmopathy. From RNA transcripts, TCR beta CDR3 regions were amplified. Using the HTBI primer set, a first-round RT-PCR was run on the TCR CDR3. MiXCR, applied by TCRdb to the multiplex PCR reads, yields one record per CDR3 protein. The sample includes roughly 570,000 distinct CDR3 sequences, 40% to 55% seen only once; the top ten take under 20%. Source material: peripheral blood or thyroid tissue (not recorded which). The receptors were gathered from an adult woman with Graves' disease, either hyperthyroidism or ophthalmopathy (not recorded which).

This clonotype was observed a handful of times. The chain has TRBV10-2 and TRBJ2-5; 9 bases line up with TRBD2. This CDR3 is 12 amino acids long. Trimming removed 4 bases from V and 9 bases from J; junction bases left unmatched: 3. CDR1 is WSHSY and CDR2 is SAAADI in the germline V gene. This CDR3 is CASSGAGGAQYF. The DNA of the CDR3 is TGCGCCAGCAGTGGGGCGGGGGGGGCCCAGTACTTC.

V and J are TRBV6-5 and TRBJ1-1, with D uncertain. CDR3 length equals 13 residues. Germline values: CDR1 MNHEY, CDR2 SVGAGI. The ends were cut back, 4 bases at V and 7 bases at J, with 13 bases in the middle. CDR3 in amino acids: CASSSNPGREAFF. The CDR3 nucleotides read TGTGCCAGCAGTTCAAATCCCGGCCGTGAAGCTTTCTTT.

J is TRBJ2-7 and V is TRBV5-5; the D call may be TRBD1 or TRBD2 (5 bases each). This CDR3 region has 18 residues. Germline lookup yields CDR1 SGHKS and CDR2 YYEKEE (reference sequence). Between the trimmed V and J ends, which lost 4 bases and 1 base, there was a span of 24 bases. CDR3 region: CASSLGYGTERKSYEQYF. CDR3 DNA sequence: TGTGCCAGCAGCCTGGGGTACGGGACCGAAAGAAAATCCTACGAGCAGTACTTC.

This clonotype is medium-sized in the sample. The V and J genes are TRBV7-2 and TRBJ1-5; D not resolved. The germline CDR1 and CDR2 sequences are SGHTA and FQGNSA. V was pared by 2 bases and J by 4 bases, with 3 bases between. The CDR3 has 12 residues. As DNA, the CDR3 is TGTGCCAGCAGCTTATTGAATCAGCCCCAGCATTTT. Its protein is CASSLLNQPQHF.

J is TRBJ1-1 and V is TRBV12-3 or TRBV12-4; 9 bases agree with TRBD1. This CDR3 has 12 residues. V was pared by 5 bases and J by 10 bases, with 5 bases of the junction left unmatched. CDR3 in amino acids: CASSLGQGIAFF. For the CDR3, the DNA is TGTGCCAGCAGTCTTGGACAGGGGATAGCTTTCTTT.

Many counts were recorded for this clonotype. The chain carries TRBV28 and TRBJ1-6, with 9 bases fitting TRBD1. CDR3 length: 15 residues. With V trimmed by 1 base and J by 7 bases, 2 bases remained unmatched. The germline gives CDR1 MDHEN, CDR2 SYDVKM. For the CDR3, the DNA is TGTGCCAGCAGTTTATCCGGGACAGGGAATTCACCCCTCCACTTT. Protein: CASSLSGTGNSPLHF.

This clonotype has only a few counts. The J gene is TRBJ1-6, the V gene TRBV14; no clear D. The CDR3 length is 15 residues. CDR1 SGHDN and CDR2 FVKESK come from the germline V gene. Trimming took off 1 base at V and 6 bases at J, with 10 bases between the two ends. CDR3 coding DNA: TGTGCCAGCAGCCAAGGGTACGAGGGTAATTCACCCCTCCACTTT. This gives the protein CASSQGYEGNSPLHF.

Many counts were recorded for this clonotype. The chain carries TRBV10-3 and TRBJ2-7; maybe TRBD2 (6 bases). Trimming removed 5 bases from V and 4 bases from J, with 12 bases in between. CDR3 size: 13 residues. Germline-derived CDR1 and CDR2 are ENHRY and SYGVKD. Here the CDR3 reads CAISPRGGYEQYF. As DNA, the CDR3 is TGTGCCATCAGTCCACGGGGAGGTTACGAGCAGTACTTC.

This clonotype was observed many times. The chain uses TRBV12-3 or TRBV12-4 and TRBJ2-5; no definite D call. The V and J ends lost 3 bases and 5 bases respectively, with 16 bases between them. The CDR3 contains 15 residues. In DNA form, the CDR3 reads TGTGCCAGCAGTTTTGAGGTTTGGGGTCGGGAGACCCAGTACTTC. Amino acid sequence: CASSFEVWGRETQYF.

This clonotype was counted between two and nine times. CDR3: CASSHPGQGQYF. The DNA for the CDR3 is TGTGCCAGCAGCCATCCCGGACAGGGGCAGTACTTC. The chain uses TRBV11-2 and TRBJ2-7; 8 bases align to TRBD1. CDR1 is SGHAT and CDR2 is FQNNGV in the germline V gene. Unmatched junction bases numbered 6, after V lost 5 bases and J lost 9 bases. The CDR3 is 12 amino acids.

This clonotype was recorded many times. This rearrangement joins TRBV5-1 to TRBJ1-5; tentative D call: TRBD1 (6 bases). Germline V gives CDR1 SGHRS, CDR2 YFSETQ. The CDR3 is made up of 14 amino acids. The V and J ends lost 0 bases and 7 bases respectively, with 11 bases between them. Here the CDR3 reads CASSLGQGTQPQHF. As DNA, the CDR3 is TGCGCCAGCAGCTTGGGGCAAGGGACACAGCCCCAGCATTTT.

The rearrangement joins TRBV7-9 to TRBJ2-7; possible D gene TRBD2, 7 bases. Looked up from germline, CDR1 is SEHNR and CDR2 is FQNEAQ (reference sequence). Trimming cost V 5 bases and J 2 bases, with 19 bases left between them. The CDR3 is made up of 16 amino acids. CDR3 coding DNA: TGTGCCAGCAGCCCTGAGGGGGAGGGCAGCCCCTACGAGCAGTACTTC. Translated: CASSPEGEGSPYEQYF.

This clonotype was counted at least ten times. The chain carries TRBV11-2 and TRBJ1-5; D remains unclear. V shed 3 bases and J shed 9 bases, with 12 bases lying between them. CDR3 length equals 13 residues. Germline V CDR1 and CDR2: SGHAT, FQNNGV. The CDR3 reads CASSFQLGGPQHF. The CDR3 nucleotides read TGTGCCAGCAGCTTCCAGCTGGGCGGGCCCCAGCATTTT.

The chain links TRBV15 to TRBJ1-1; unclear D gene. The V end lost 8 bases, the J end lost 6 bases, and 19 bases lay between the germline ends. The CDR3 runs to 14 residues. Per the germline V gene, CDR1 is LNHNV and CDR2 is YYDKDF (reference sequence). CDR3 nucleotides: TGTGCCACCGGAAGGGAGGTTTGGGCAGCTGAAGCTTTCTTT. Its protein product is CATGREVWAAEAFF.

The chain has TRBV7-6 and TRBJ1-2; D may be TRBD1 (6 bases). The CDR3 sequence is 15 residues long. Germline values: CDR1 SGHVS, CDR2 FNYEAQ. The V and J ends lost 4 bases and 5 bases respectively, with 17 bases between them. The CDR3: CASSSTAGTLYGYTF. The CDR3 coding sequence is TGTGCCAGCAGCTCGACCGCCGGGACACTTTATGGCTACACCTTC.

V usage is TRBV7-2 and J usage is TRBJ2-5; D is unclear. Trimming cost V 2 bases and J 9 bases, with 10 bases left between them. Per germline, CDR1 SGHTA and CDR2 FQGNSA. The CDR3 spans 12 residues. CDR3 amino acids: CASSLLHQPQYF. Here the CDR3 DNA reads TGTGCCAGCAGCTTACTGCACCAGCCCCAGTACTTC.

The chain is built from TRBV20-1 and TRBJ1-1, with 9 bases matching TRBD1. V gave up 8 bases and J gave up 6 bases; unmatched junction bases: 4. Germline V lookup: CDR1 DFQATT, CDR2 SNEGSKA (reference sequence). The CDR3 is 11 amino acids. CDR3 amino acids: CSWTGEAEAFF. The CDR3 bases are TGCAGTTGGACAGGGGAGGCTGAAGCTTTCTTT.

This clonotype was found a few times. A read error may produce the germline difference seen at one junction end. This chain connects TRBV10-3 to TRBJ2-5, with D perhaps TRBD1 (5 bases). This CDR3 has 14 amino acids. Germline V gene data show CDR1 as ENHRY and CDR2 as SYGVKD. The CDR3: CASSLSSGRETQYF. The CDR3 DNA reads TGTGCCAGCAGTTTATCGTCAGGGCGAGAGACCCAGTACTTC.

This clonotype occurred a few times. This chain uses TRBV13 with TRBJ1-1; D might be TRBD1 (6 bases). V lost 0 bases to trimming and J lost 10 bases, with 15 bases between them. The germline V gene has CDR1 PRHDT and CDR2 FYEKMQ (reference sequence). The length of the CDR3 is 14 residues. The CDR3 DNA reads as TGTGCCAGCAGCTTAGGAGGGGGAGGCGGTGGAGCTTTCTTT. Its protein is CASSLGGGGGGAFF.

This chain uses TRBV29-1 with TRBJ2-3; unclear D gene. V lost 4 bases and J lost 7, with 3 bases in between. This CDR3 region has 9 residues. The germline V gene has CDR1 SQVTM and CDR2 ANQGSEA. In DNA, the CDR3 is TGCAGCGTTGGGAATACGCAGTATTTT. This encodes CSVGNTQYF.

This clonotype was recorded many times. This chain joins TRBV6-1 and TRBJ1-5; 7 bases are a match to TRBD1. Germline CDR1 reads MNHNS; CDR2 reads SASEGT. V trimming: 4 bases; J trimming: 5 bases; junction bases outside the gene matches: 8. The CDR3 consists of 15 residues. CDR3 in amino acids: CASSGPRQGYQPQHF. The CDR3 bases are TGTGCCAGCAGTGGGCCTCGACAGGGCTATCAGCCCCAGCATTTT.

This clonotype was observed at least ten times. The V gene is TRBV7-9, the J gene TRBJ1-2, with 7 positions matching TRBD1. Germline V gives CDR1 SEHNR, CDR2 FQNEAQ (reference sequence). V lost 5 bases, J lost 8 bases, and 11 bases stayed unmatched. This CDR3 region has 14 residues. The CDR3 DNA reads as TGTGCCAGCAGCAAACTTCAGGGGGACGGAGGCTACACCTTC. It translates to CASSKLQGDGGYTF.

The sample holds many counts of this clonotype. This sequence joins TRBV5-1 and TRBJ2-5; D not resolved. Trimming cost V 3 bases and J 0 bases, with 3 bases left between them. The CDR3 runs 12 residues. The V gene's germline CDR1 is SGHRS and CDR2 YFSETQ. CDR3 in DNA: TGCGCCAGCAGCTGGTACCAAGAGACCCAGTACTTC. It is translated as CASSWYQETQYF.

This clonotype was observed many times. This chain uses TRBV11-2 with TRBJ2-2, with a tentative D call TRBD2 (5 bases). The CDR3 has 16 amino acids. V was pared by 1 base and J by 5 bases, with 14 bases between. Germline CDR1 and CDR2: SGHAT and FQNNGV. In nucleotides, the CDR3 is TGTGCCAGCAGCTTAGCCCAGGACTCGAGGACCGGGGAGCTGTTTTTT. Protein: CASSLAQDSRTGELFF.

In its sample, this clonotype was seen a few times. The rearrangement links TRBV10-3 to TRBJ2-5, with D possibly being TRBD1 (8 bases). Per the germline V gene, CDR1 is ENHRY and CDR2 is SYGVKD. The CDR3 length is 16 residues. Trimming took off 4 bases at V and 5 bases at J, with 20 bases between the two ends. The DNA for the CDR3 is TGTGCCATCAGTGCCTTACAGGGGGGGATGATGGAGACCCAGTACTTC. Translated: CAISALQGGMMETQYF.

This clonotype was found many times. This chain links TRBV7-2 with TRBJ1-1; no firm D call. The germline CDR1 and CDR2 sequences are SGHTA and FQGNSA. CDR3 size: 13 residues. V dropped 1 base and J dropped 0 bases, with 3 bases sitting between them. The CDR3 reads CASSLDMNTEAFF. CDR3 DNA sequence: TGTGCCAGCAGCTTAGACATGAACACTGAAGCTTTCTTT.

This clonotype was seen at least ten times. V is TRBV5-1 and J is TRBJ2-5, with 8 bases identical to TRBD2. The V segment lost 3 bases and the J segment 9 bases; nucleotides outside the gene matches: 19. In germline, CDR1 is SGHRS, CDR2 YFSETQ. This CDR3 contains 17 residues. The CDR3 region has the DNA TGCGCCAGCAGCTATGGACTAGCCCTCAACGAAGGGGAGGCCCAGTACTTC. Its translation: CASSYGLALNEGEAQYF. Full variable domain (rest looked up from reference TRBV5-1 and TRBJ2-5): KAGVTQTPRYLIKTRGQQVTLSCSPISGHRSVSWYQQTPGQGLQFLFEYFSETQRNKGNFPGRFSGRQFSNSRSEMNVSTLELGDSALYLCASSYGLALNEGEAQYFGPGTRLLVL.

This clonotype has at least ten counts. The V gene is TRBV19, the J gene TRBJ1-5; D unresolved. Germline V gives CDR1 LNHDA, CDR2 SQIVND (reference sequence). This CDR3 is built from 15 residues. Between the trimmed V and J ends, which lost 7 bases and 0 bases, there was a span of 13 bases. CDR3 loop: CASTTRASSNQPQHF. DNA of the CDR3: TGTGCCAGTACTACGCGGGCCAGTAGCAATCAGCCCCAGCATTTT.

At least ten counts were recorded for this clonotype. The chain uses TRBV4-2 and TRBJ2-7; D is possibly TRBD2 (6 bases). The germline V gene encodes CDR1 LGHNA and CDR2 YNFKEQ. This CDR3 contains 19 residues. V was pared by 0 bases and J by 2 bases, with 23 bases between. The CDR3 coding sequence is TGTGCCAGCAGCCAAGATAATGTGGGGGGAGCGGTTACCCCCTACGAGCAGTACTTC. Translation gives CASSQDNVGGAVTPYEQYF.